This T cell receptor (beta chain) was captured in a study of T cell repertoires in cytomegalovirus infection. About the study: Public TCR beta signatures marked donors with CMV infection and the matching HLA. Regarding the study as a whole: Within the response measured ex vivo, HLA-C-restricted CMV-specific TCR beta clonotypes were dominant.

TCRdb re-called the reads with MiXCR, one entry per CDR3 protein. Found here are about 310,000 distinct CDR3 sequences, 15% to 20% of them singletons; the top ten hold about 12%. In regard to this clonotype: The antigen is undetermined.

The sequence derives from a human donor in good health (CMV status not recorded). Some clones in this sample may be carry-over from other donors' samples. Sequencing was done on a sample of PBMCs.

Here the CDR3 reads CASSEAPLNYEQYF. The CDR3 DNA reads as TGTGCCAGCAGTGAAGCTCCGTTGAACTACGAGCAGTACTTC. The chain uses TRBV2 and TRBJ2-7; D not resolved. CDR3 length: 14 residues. Looked up from germline, CDR1 is SNHLY and CDR2 is FYNNEI. Trimming stripped 0 bases from V and 3 bases from J, with 9 bases between.